The 25 T cell receptor beta chains presented below share a single source sample, sequenced in a study of T cell repertoires in cytomegalovirus infection. TCRdb itself ran the reads through MiXCR, one entry per CDR3 protein. The top ten hold 7.5% to 9.5% of the sample, which has some 400,000 distinct CDR3 sequences, around 18% seen once. What was sequenced was PBMCs. The source of these receptors is a human donor in good health (CMV status not recorded). Some clones in this sample may be carry-over from other donors' samples.

This clonotype has ten or more counts. V gene TRBV20-1 combines with J gene TRBJ2-1; 10 bases fit TRBD2. The CDR3 has 15 residues. CDR1 and CDR2 from the germline V gene are DFQATT and SNEGSKA (reference sequence). The J segment lost 7 bases and the V segment lost 3 bases, leaving 9 bases of the junction unmatched. The CDR3 sequence is CSARASGRTVNEQFF. The CDR3 bases are TGCAGTGCTAGGGCTAGCGGGAGAACGGTGAATGAGCAGTTCTTC.

There are a few counts of this clonotype. The chain recombines TRBV7-9 with TRBJ2-7; D uncertain. The length of the CDR3 is 12 residues. With 4 bases removed from V and 5 bases from J, the gap between germline ends came to 9 bases. Germline lookup yields CDR1 SEHNR and CDR2 FQNEAQ (reference sequence). DNA for the CDR3: TGTGCCAGCAGCTCCGACATCCACGAGCAGTACTTC. Protein: CASSSDIHEQYF.

This clonotype was detected a few times. The chain employs TRBV6-2 or TRBV6-3 and TRBJ1-1; 9 nucleotides align to TRBD1. The V and J ends lost 6 bases and 4 bases, in that order; junction bases with no gene match: 6. The CDR3 has 14 residues. CDR1 is MNHEY, CDR2 SVGEGT, per germline. The CDR3 reads CASRDRGGGTEAFF. The CDR3 nucleotides read TGTGCCAGCAGGGACAGGGGCGGGGGCACTGAAGCTTTCTTT.

The table lists this clonotype with many counts. The CDR3 loop is CASSFGGPDEQFF. The CDR3 nucleotides are TGTGCCAGCAGTTTCGGGGGCCCGGATGAGCAGTTCTTC. This rearrangement joins TRBV12-3 or TRBV12-4 to TRBJ2-1; D could derive from TRBD1 or TRBD2 (6 bases each). With 3 bases removed from V and 8 bases from J, the gap between germline ends came to 11 bases. This CDR3 is 13 amino acids long.

This clonotype has a count of ten or more. The genes are TRBV6-2 or TRBV6-3 and TRBJ2-1; 13 nucleotides align to TRBD2. The CDR3 loop spans 17 amino acids. V dropped 4 bases and J dropped 7; count of bases not matched to a gene: 10. Per the germline V gene, CDR1 is MNHEY and CDR2 is SVGEGT. In DNA form, the CDR3 reads TGTGCCAGCAGTTCCCCTACTAGCGGGAGGGCCAGGAATGAGCAGTTCTTC. Amino acids: CASSSPTSGRARNEQFF.

This clonotype was counted at least ten times. The V and J genes are TRBV7-2 and TRBJ2-4, with D possibly being TRBD2 (5 bases). Trimming removed 1 base from V and 8 bases from J, with 15 bases in between. Germline lookup yields CDR1 SGHTA and CDR2 FQGNSA. The CDR3 consists of 15 residues. CDR3 residues: CASSLGETGWDIQYF. The CDR3 coding sequence is TGTGCCAGCAGCTTAGGGGAAACGGGATGGGACATTCAGTACTTC.

This clonotype was seen at least ten times. CDR3 DNA: TGTGCCAGCAGCTTAATTACTACTTTAGCCAAAAACATTCAGTACTTC. Amino acid sequence: CASSLITTLAKNIQYF. The chain carries TRBV7-2 and TRBJ2-4; D gene ambiguous. Germline lookup yields CDR1 SGHTA and CDR2 FQGNSA. CDR3 length equals 16 residues. The V and J ends lost 2 bases and 0 bases respectively, with 11 bases between them. Combining the CDR3 with reference TRBV7-2 and TRBJ2-4 gives the whole variable domain GAGVSQSPSNKVTEKGKDVELRCDPISGHTALYWYRQSLGQGLEFLIYFQGNSAPDKSGLPSDRFSAERTGGSVSTLTIQRTQQEDSAVYLCASSLITTLAKNIQYFGAGTRLSVL.

The sample holds many counts of this clonotype. V gene TRBV7-9 combines with J gene TRBJ2-5; no reliable D call. V was clipped by 1 base and J by 1 base, with 10 bases between them. The CDR3 runs 15 residues. CDR1 and CDR2 (germline): SEHNR, FQNEAQ (reference sequence). CDR3 amino acids: CASSLESGVQETQYF. The CDR3 coding sequence is TGTGCCAGCAGCTTAGAATCTGGGGTCCAAGAGACCCAGTACTTC.

The CDR3, as DNA: TGTGCCAGCAGTGTACAGGGGAGCTCCTACAATGAGCAGTTCTTC. Its protein is CASSVQGSSYNEQFF. The chain recombines TRBV2 with TRBJ2-1, with TRBD1 matching 7 bases. The V gene end was trimmed by 4 bases and the J gene end by 0 bases; junction bases not matched to a gene: 3. CDR1 is SNHLY and CDR2 is FYNNEI in the germline V gene. CDR3 size: 15 residues. Full variable domain (outside the CDR3, taken from reference TRBV2 and TRBJ2-1): EPEVTQTPSHQVTQMGQEVILRCVPISNHLYFYWYRQILGQKVEFLVSFYNNEISEKSEIFDDQFSVERPDGSNFTLKIRSTKLEDSAMYFCASSVQGSSYNEQFFGPGTRLTVL.

This clonotype has more than one count but fewer than ten. This rearrangement joins TRBV11-2 to TRBJ2-3, with 7 bases identical to TRBD1. V was pared by 4 bases and J by 2 bases, with 15 bases of the junction left unmatched. CDR1 SGHAT and CDR2 FQNNGV come from the germline V gene. The CDR3 is 18 amino acids. The chain's CDR3 is CASSSRGSRDRNTDTQYF. For the CDR3, the DNA is TGTGCCAGCAGCTCCCGAGGGTCCCGGGACAGAAACACAGATACGCAGTATTTT.

This clonotype has just a few counts. V gene TRBV20-1 combines with J gene TRBJ1-6, with 11 positions matching TRBD1. Germline loops: CDR1 DFQATT, CDR2 SNEGSKA (reference sequence). The CDR3 sequence is 16 residues long. Unmatched junction bases numbered 8, after V lost 0 bases and J lost 10 bases. The CDR3, as DNA: TGCAGTGCTAGAGATCCCGGACAGGGGGCAAAATCACCCCTCCACTTT. Amino acid sequence: CSARDPGQGAKSPLHF.

This clonotype was found many times. The chain is built from TRBV12-3 or TRBV12-4 and TRBJ1-5; no firm D call. The CDR3 contains 13 residues. The V end was cut by 5 bases, the J end by 6 bases, with 11 bases between. CDR3 amino acids: CASSMTDGQPQHF. In nucleotides, the CDR3 is TGTGCCAGCAGTATGACCGACGGTCAGCCCCAGCATTTT.

The rearrangement links TRBV2 to TRBJ2-3, with 9 bases lining up with TRBD2. Trimming cost V 6 bases and J 3 bases; bases outside gene matches: 13. Germline CDR1 reads SNHLY; CDR2 reads FYNNEI. The CDR3 sequence is 17 residues long. The CDR3 region has the DNA TGTGCCAGCAGGGGCGGGAGGGCCTTAAAGTCAACAGATACGCAGTATTTT. Encoded protein: CASRGGRALKSTDTQYF.

This clonotype was counted only a few times. One junction end disagrees with the germline gene, perhaps due to a read error. The rearrangement links TRBV4-1 to TRBJ2-5, with D possibly being TRBD2 (7 bases). Germline-derived CDR1 and CDR2 are MGHRA and YSYEKL. This CDR3 is built from 17 residues. Here the CDR3 DNA reads TGTGCCAGCAGCCAAGGGGTAGGGGGGGGTAAGCAAGAGACCCAGTACTTC. Translated, it gives CASSQGVGGGKQETQYF.

This chain uses TRBV19 with TRBJ1-2; D is unclear. V was cut by 0 bases and J by 3 bases, with 5 bases left in between. This CDR3 has 13 amino acids. Germline CDR1 LNHDA, CDR2 SQIVND (reference sequence). The CDR3 DNA follows: TGTGCCAGTAGTATAGACACTGACTATGGCTACACCTTC. It codes for CASSIDTDYGYTF.

This sequence joins TRBV19 and TRBJ1-1; maybe TRBD1 (6 bases). V lost 10 bases to trimming and J lost 1 base, with 13 bases between them. The CDR3 is 13 amino acids. Germline-derived CDR1 and CDR2 are LNHDA and SQIVND (reference sequence). The DNA of the CDR3 is TGTGCCACAGCCGGACAGCCGAACACTGAAGCTTTCTTT. It yields the protein CATAGQPNTEAFF.

This clonotype was counted at least ten times. V and J are TRBV7-9 and TRBJ2-1; D might be TRBD2 (6 bases). Germline CDR1 and CDR2: SEHNR and FQNEAQ (reference sequence). V lost 5 bases, J lost 6 bases, and 14 bases lay in between. CDR3 length: 14 residues. The CDR3 here is CASSRTLGGNEQFF. In DNA, the CDR3 is TGTGCCAGCAGCCGCACTCTGGGAGGCAATGAGCAGTTCTTC.

This clonotype was counted many times. This rearrangement joins TRBV7-9 to TRBJ2-1; D is undetermined. The V end lost 2 bases, the J end lost 3 bases, and 14 bases lay between the germline ends. In germline, CDR1 is SEHNR, CDR2 FQNEAQ (reference sequence). The CDR3 runs to 16 residues. CDR3: CASSLLDLVIYNEQFF. In nucleotides, the CDR3 is TGTGCCAGCAGCTTACTAGACCTTGTAATCTACAATGAGCAGTTCTTC.

The chain is built from TRBV20-1 and TRBJ2-7; D is possibly TRBD1 (5 bases). Trimming shortened V by 0 bases and J by 5 bases, and 23 bases separated the two germline ends. This CDR3 is built from 17 residues. The germline V gene encodes CDR1 DFQATT and CDR2 SNEGSKA (reference sequence). The DNA of the CDR3 is TGCAGTGCTAGAGATCGCAAACAGGTGGCGTTTAGTGACGAGCAGTACTTC. It translates to CSARDRKQVAFSDEQYF.

This clonotype has just a few counts. The chain is built from TRBV28 and TRBJ1-4, with 8 nucleotides matching TRBD1. V was clipped by 5 bases and J by 1 base; unmatched bases: 15. The CDR3 runs 19 residues. In germline, CDR1 is MDHEN, CDR2 SYDVKM. Written as DNA, the CDR3 is TGTGCCAGCAGTAGGGTGGACAGGGTGGCCGGCGAAACTAATGAAAAACTGTTTTTT. It codes for CASSRVDRVAGETNEKLFF.

The sample holds many counts of this clonotype. CDR3 nucleotide sequence: TGTGCCAGCAGCCCCGGACTAGCGGGACCAGATACGCAGTATTTT. Its translation: CASSPGLAGPDTQYF. The V and J genes are TRBV7-2 and TRBJ2-3; 12 positions agree with TRBD2. V shed 5 bases, J shed 4 bases, and the junction held 4 bases outside the gene matches. CDR1 is SGHTA and CDR2 is FQGNSA in the germline V gene. This CDR3 spans 15 amino acids.

The rearrangement joins TRBV10-3 to TRBJ1-6, with 8 bases identical to TRBD1. V shed 0 bases and J 7 bases; nucleotides not matched to a gene: 2. This CDR3 spans 15 amino acids. Germline values: CDR1 ENHRY, CDR2 SYGVKD. The CDR3, as DNA: TGTGCCATCAGTGAGTCGGCAGGGGGCAATTCACCCCTCCACTTT. This gives the protein CAISESAGGNSPLHF.

This clonotype has a handful of counts. This chain connects TRBV11-2 to TRBJ1-4, with D unclear. Trimming took 3 bases from V and 4 from J, leaving 12 bases between them. The germline CDR1 and CDR2 sequences are SGHAT and FQNNGV. The CDR3 loop spans 15 amino acids. CDR3 sequence (DNA): TGTGCCAGCAGCTTTGTGGCTGCTTATAATGAAAAACTGTTTTTT. This encodes CASSFVAAYNEKLFF.

The V call is TRBV7-6, the J call TRBJ1-4, with a possible D match to TRBD1 (6 bases). Germline V lookup: CDR1 SGHVS, CDR2 FNYEAQ. The V end lost 5 bases, the J end lost 3 bases, and 16 bases lay between the germline ends. The CDR3 loop spans 16 amino acids. Written as DNA, the CDR3 is TGTGCCAGCAGCCCCCGGGGGCGTTGGGCTAATGAAAAACTGTTTTTT. Translation: CASSPRGRWANEKLFF.

The chain recombines TRBV6-2 or TRBV6-3 with TRBJ2-2; D not certain. The CDR3 extends over 10 amino acids. Germline-derived CDR1 and CDR2 are MNHEY and SVGEGT. V dropped 11 bases and J dropped 5 bases, with 6 bases sitting between them. The CDR3 nucleotides are TGTGCCGTGGGGACCGGGGAGCTGTTTTTT. The encoded protein is CAVGTGELFF.